These T cell receptor beta chains were read from a single sample in a study of blood T cells in healthy people across ages. TCRdb used MiXCR to reprocess the 5' RACE reads, holding one entry per CDR3 protein. The sample has roughly 1.5 million distinct CDR3 sequences, about 42% seen once; the top ten hold about 4.1%. The source material was blood. These receptor sequences come from a woman between 18 and 30 years old in good health. Both conserved end residues are part of each CDR3. Each record gives: V gene, J gene, D gene, clone size, CDR3 protein, CDR3 DNA. A D gene is named only where the DNA matches it firmly. Clone size, where shown, is once, few, many, or a class for clones that have expanded.

V: TRBV14
J: TRBJ2-5
D: -
size: -
CDR3: CASSQGAMGWNEQYF
DNA: TGTGCCAGCAGCCAGGGGGCCATGGGATGGAATGAGCAGTACTTC

V: TRBV4-3
J: TRBJ1-5
D: TRBD1
size: -
CDR3: CASSHTLDRDYQPQHF
DNA: TGCGCCAGCAGCCATACACTTGACAGGGATTATCAGCCCCAGCATTTT

V: TRBV20-1
J: TRBJ2-3
D: -
size: -
CDR3: CSAPRGATDTQYF
DNA: TGCAGTGCGCCCAGGGGCGCCACAGATACGCAGTATTTT

V: TRBV27
J: TRBJ1-2
D: TRBD1
size: -
CDR3: CASRGQGKGNYGYTF
DNA: TGTGCCAGCAGGGGACAGGGGAAAGGAAACTATGGCTACACCTTC

V: TRBV4-2
J: TRBJ2-5
D: TRBD2
size: once
CDR3: CASSQLTSGERYF
DNA: TGTGCCAGCAGCCAACTGACTAGCGGCGAGCGGTACTTC

V: TRBV3-1
J: TRBJ2-5
D: -
size: -
CDR3: CASSQEGSETQYF
DNA: TGTGCCAGCAGCCAAGAAGGAAGTGAGACCCAGTACTTC

V: TRBV4-3
J: TRBJ2-3
D: TRBD1
size: -
CDR3: CASSQAPGQPDTQYF
DNA: TGCGCCAGCAGCCAAGCCCCGGGACAGCCAGATACGCAGTATTTT

V: TRBV20-1
J: TRBJ1-2
D: -
size: -
CDR3: CSARVSSNYGYTF
DNA: TGCAGTGCCCGGGTCAGCTCTAACTATGGCTACACCTTC

V: TRBV28
J: TRBJ1-5
D: TRBD1
size: -
CDR3: CASRRTGPHQPQHF
DNA: TGTGCCAGCAGGAGGACAGGGCCGCATCAGCCCCAGCATTTT

V: TRBV6-2/TRBV6-3
J: TRBJ2-1
D: -
size: many
CDR3: CASSDARMSSYNEQFF
DNA: TGTGCCAGCAGTGATGCCCGCATGAGCTCCTACAATGAGCAGTTCTTC

V: TRBV10-3
J: TRBJ2-3
D: -
size: -
CDR3: CAISESGRVGTDTQYF
DNA: TGTGCCATCAGCGAGTCTGGGCGGGTTGGCACAGATACGCAGTATTTT

V: TRBV28
J: TRBJ2-1
D: -
size: once
CDR3: CASGQSGKFF
DNA: TGTGCCAGTGGACAGTCGGGGAAGTTCTTC

V: TRBV20-1
J: TRBJ2-7
D: TRBD1
size: few
CDR3: CSVSRRGRYEQYF
DNA: TGCAGTGTCAGTCGAAGGGGGCGATACGAGCAGTACTTC

V: TRBV27
J: TRBJ1-5
D: -
size: -
CDR3: CASREGSLDQPQHF
DNA: TGTGCCAGCAGGGAAGGCAGCCTCGATCAGCCCCAGCATTTT

V: TRBV3-1
J: TRBJ2-5
D: -
size: -
CDR3: CASSQNLLAETQYF
DNA: TGTGCCAGCAGCCAAAATCTACTAGCCGAGACCCAGTACTTC

V: TRBV7-2
J: TRBJ1-6
D: -
size: -
CDR3: CASSLATVVGAPLHF
DNA: TGTGCCAGCAGCTTAGCGACCGTAGTGGGAGCGCCCCTCCACTTT

V: TRBV4-3
J: TRBJ1-1
D: -
size: -
CDR3: CASSKFVSNTEAFF
DNA: TGCGCCAGCAGCAAATTTGTTTCGAACACTGAAGCTTTCTTT

V: TRBV5-1
J: TRBJ2-7
D: TRBD1
size: few
CDR3: CASSNIGQGTYEQYF
DNA: TGCGCCAGCAGCAATATCGGACAGGGAACCTACGAGCAGTACTTC

V: TRBV24-1
J: TRBJ1-3
D: TRBD1
size: -
CDR3: CATSAGTGNSGNTIYF
DNA: TGTGCCACCAGCGCCGGGACAGGGAACTCTGGAAACACCATATATTTT

V: TRBV19
J: TRBJ2-1
D: -
size: -
CDR3: CASSISLRNKQFF
DNA: TGTGCCAGTAGTATATCCCTTCGTAATAAGCAGTTCTTC

V: TRBV28
J: TRBJ2-3
D: -
size: -
CDR3: CASSSARELDTQYF
DNA: TGTGCCAGCAGTTCGGCTAGGGAATTAGATACGCAGTATTTT

V: TRBV9
J: TRBJ2-6
D: -
size: -
CDR3: CASSGSGGSGANVLTF
DNA: TGTGCCAGCAGCGGCTCTGGCGGGTCTGGGGCCAACGTCCTGACTTTC

V: TRBV28
J: TRBJ1-1
D: -
size: -
CDR3: CASSLTPAEAFF
DNA: TGTGCCAGCAGTTTAACCCCAGCTGAAGCTTTCTTT

V: TRBV2
J: TRBJ2-1
D: -
size: -
CDR3: CASRRRDGYNEQFF
DNA: TGTGCCAGCAGACGACGGGACGGGTACAATGAGCAGTTCTTC

V: TRBV20-1
J: TRBJ2-1
D: -
size: -
CDR3: CSAPPGRNEQFF
DNA: TGCAGTGCTCCTCCTGGGCGCAATGAGCAGTTCTTC

V: TRBV6-2/TRBV6-3
J: TRBJ2-1
D: -
size: -
CDR3: CASRAMGGSSYNEQFF
DNA: TGTGCCAGCAGGGCGATGGGTGGTAGCTCCTACAATGAGCAGTTCTTC

V: TRBV3-1
J: TRBJ2-1
D: -
size: -
CDR3: CASSQDSSPYNEQFF
DNA: TGTGCCAGCAGCCAAGATTCGAGCCCTTACAATGAGCAGTTCTTC

V: TRBV20-1
J: TRBJ1-1
D: -
size: -
CDR3: CSAVGGNTEAFF
DNA: TGCAGTGCGGTCGGGGGCAACACTGAAGCTTTCTTT

V: TRBV7-2
J: TRBJ2-1
D: -
size: many
CDR3: CASSFRAVEQFF
DNA: TGTGCCAGCAGCTTTCGAGCGGTCGAGCAGTTCTTC

V: TRBV5-1
J: TRBJ1-2
D: TRBD1
size: -
CDR3: CASSLVGQEHHGYTF
DNA: TGCGCCAGCAGCTTGGTGGGACAGGAACACCATGGCTACACCTTC

V: TRBV13
J: TRBJ1-2
D: -
size: -
CDR3: CASSPWGEDGYTF
DNA: TGTGCCAGCAGTCCCTGGGGGGAGGATGGCTACACCTTC

V: TRBV29-1
J: TRBJ1-6
D: TRBD1
size: -
CDR3: CSVGRGRDSPLHF
DNA: TGCAGCGTTGGGAGGGGGCGAGATTCACCCCTCCACTTT

V: TRBV24-1
J: TRBJ2-1
D: TRBD2
size: -
CDR3: CATSDRWREGNNEQFF
DNA: TGTGCCACCAGTGACCGGTGGCGGGAGGGTAACAATGAGCAGTTCTTC

V: TRBV6-2/TRBV6-3
J: TRBJ2-1
D: TRBD2
size: few
CDR3: CASSPRTSGSKDEQFF
DNA: TGTGCCAGCAGTCCACGGACTAGCGGGAGTAAGGATGAGCAGTTCTTC

V: TRBV2
J: TRBJ2-7
D: -
size: few
CDR3: CASTDQGGKRHEQYF
DNA: TGTGCCAGCACCGACCAGGGTGGGAAAAGGCACGAGCAGTACTTC

V: TRBV30
J: TRBJ2-3
D: TRBD1
size: -
CDR3: CAWSLGTADTQYF
DNA: TGTGCCTGGAGTCTCGGGACAGCAGATACGCAGTATTTT

V: TRBV24-1
J: TRBJ2-3
D: -
size: few
CDR3: CATSDRRGLLATQYF
DNA: TGTGCCACCAGTGATCGGAGAGGACTACTTGCTACGCAGTATTTT

V: TRBV28
J: TRBJ1-6
D: -
size: few
CDR3: CASENNSPLHF
DNA: TGTGCCAGCGAGAATAATTCACCCCTCCACTTT

V: TRBV19
J: TRBJ1-1
D: -
size: -
CDR3: CASRRTGWNTEAFF
DNA: TGTGCCAGTAGGAGAACAGGGTGGAACACTGAAGCTTTCTTT

V: TRBV7-8
J: TRBJ2-7
D: -
size: -
CDR3: CASSPPRLPLSGEQYF
DNA: TGTGCCAGCAGCCCCCCCCGACTGCCCCTCTCTGGCGAGCAGTACTTC

V: TRBV2
J: TRBJ2-1
D: -
size: once
CDR3: CASRVGPQFF
DNA: TGTGCCAGCAGAGTAGGCCCCCAGTTCTTC

V: TRBV12-3/TRBV12-4
J: TRBJ2-7
D: -
size: -
CDR3: CASSLGQGLAYNEQYF
DNA: TGTGCCAGCAGTTTGGGCCAGGGGCTAGCTTACAATGAGCAGTACTTC

V: TRBV25-1
J: TRBJ2-7
D: TRBD1
size: -
CDR3: CASSGWNRGREQYF
DNA: TGTGCCAGCAGTGGTTGGAACAGGGGGCGCGAGCAGTACTTC